This TCR beta chain was sequenced in a study of T cell responses to AZD1222 COVID-19 vaccine (dated by TCRdb to about 2021). Regarding the research as a whole: TCR sequencing covered some 240 trial participants: 207 given two doses of AZD1222 and 26 given two doses of MenACWY control vaccine. Trial participants were enrolled into age subgroups of 18-55, 56-69 and 70-plus years, which contained about 150, 27 and 61 TCR-sequenced participants, respectively.

The time point label of this sample denotes: about 28 days (+/-7) after the second vaccine dose. Sample treatment or condition, as interpreted from the label and publication: meningococcal conjugate vaccine given as trial control. Vaccinee samples came from UK trials COV001 and COV002, including a single-blind randomized controlled phase 2/3 trial of AZD1222 (ChAdOx1 nCoV-19) in healthy adults. For TCRbeta chain sequencing, PBMC samples were collected from trial participants at day 0 and at day 28 after the second dose. The germline V gene (reference sequence) yields PRHDT for CDR1 and FYEKMQ for CDR2. Trimming at the junction amounts to 4 bases on V and 0 bases on J, and the germline ends lie 14 bases apart. Including cysteine and phenylalanine, the CDR3 has 16 amino acids. The kept DNA is CDR3 alone, 48 bases in frame from the first base. In the case of this clone: Its antigen specificity is not known. Base qualities are not recorded, but no much larger clone differs from it by a single base.

Broader findings and caveats from the paper: After two AZD1222 doses, spike-specific TCR breadth and depth were significantly higher than at day 0 and than in MenACWY recipients. Reportedly, almost half of the unique spike-specific TCRs recognized epitopes lying outside the regions that are mutated in the B.1.351 and B.1.1.7 variants. CD4 TCRs associated with the vaccine covered the entire spike protein, and the dominant responses were in regions 160-218 and 743-854. Only five to seven AZD1222 recipients were SARS-CoV-2 seropositive at baseline, limiting conclusions about previously exposed vaccinees. Participants were mostly white British and included more females than males, and it was suggested by the authors that clonal diversity may have been underestimated. Because no samples from the day 14 peak response were available, repertoires could be characterized only after the peak T cell response. The 56-69-year group was small, and its depth increase did not reach significance, likely because of low power.

The CDR3 regions of human TCRbeta chains were subjected to immunosequencing. On the authors' methods: TCRs in the repertoires were matched against a reference library of SARS-CoV-2-specific TCRs that had been generated with the MIRA antigen-specificity platform. Breadth was defined as the fraction of unique TCRs that were SARS-CoV-2-associated, and depth was defined as the fraction of total T cells that were SARS-CoV-2-associated. Using the MIRA data, each spike-specific TCR was mapped to the spike region that the TCR reacts to and placed in a CD4 or CD8 class. Log10-transformed breadth and depth values were compared by one-way ANOVA with Sidak's multiple comparisons tests. Here the immuneACCESS table is served through TCRdb, limited to in-frame sequences with V and J called. Missing clones are a known gap in these copies; in checked studies unresolved V genes cover under half, and the rest lacks a known reason. V and J calls plus clone size are reproduced from that table; the DNA served to infer D and trimming. For this sample the table gives about 120,000 clones, of which approximately 90% were detected only once. Roughly 4.2% of the sample is taken by the ten largest.

This specimen consisted of peripheral blood, obtained 28 days after the second dose of the MenACWY control vaccine. Recombination joined TRBV13 with TRBJ2-3; the D gene is perhaps TRBD2, on 6 matching bases. The sequence derives from an adult who received the MenACWY meningococcal vaccine as a control. The CDR3 protein: CASSSRGSASTDTQYF. The nucleotide sequence is TGTGCCAGCAGCTCTCGGGGGTCTGCTAGCACAGATACGCAGTATTTT.